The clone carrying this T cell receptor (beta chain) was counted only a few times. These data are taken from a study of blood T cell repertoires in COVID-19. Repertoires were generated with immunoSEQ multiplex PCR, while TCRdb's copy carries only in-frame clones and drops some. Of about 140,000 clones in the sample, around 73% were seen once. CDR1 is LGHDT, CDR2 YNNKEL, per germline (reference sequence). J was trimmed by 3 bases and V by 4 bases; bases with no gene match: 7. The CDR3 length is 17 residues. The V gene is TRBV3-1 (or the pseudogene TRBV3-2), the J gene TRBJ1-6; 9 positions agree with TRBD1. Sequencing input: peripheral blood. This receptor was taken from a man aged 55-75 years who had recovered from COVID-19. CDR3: CASSPSTGGFYNSPLHF. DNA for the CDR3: TGTGCCAGCAGCCCCTCGACAGGGGGGTTCTATAATTCACCCCTCCACTTT.